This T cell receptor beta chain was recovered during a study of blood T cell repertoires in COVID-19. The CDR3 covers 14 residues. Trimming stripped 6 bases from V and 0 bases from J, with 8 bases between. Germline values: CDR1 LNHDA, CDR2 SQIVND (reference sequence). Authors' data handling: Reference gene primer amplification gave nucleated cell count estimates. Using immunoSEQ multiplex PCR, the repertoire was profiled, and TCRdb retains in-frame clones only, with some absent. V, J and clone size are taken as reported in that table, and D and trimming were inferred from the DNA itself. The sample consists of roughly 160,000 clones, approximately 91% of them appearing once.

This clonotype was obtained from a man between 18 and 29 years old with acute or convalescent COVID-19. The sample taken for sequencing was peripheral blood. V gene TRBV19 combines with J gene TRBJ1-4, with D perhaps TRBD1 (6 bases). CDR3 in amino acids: CASSRGATNEKLFF. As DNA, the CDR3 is TGTGCCAGTAGCAGGGGAGCAACTAATGAAAAACTGTTTTTT.